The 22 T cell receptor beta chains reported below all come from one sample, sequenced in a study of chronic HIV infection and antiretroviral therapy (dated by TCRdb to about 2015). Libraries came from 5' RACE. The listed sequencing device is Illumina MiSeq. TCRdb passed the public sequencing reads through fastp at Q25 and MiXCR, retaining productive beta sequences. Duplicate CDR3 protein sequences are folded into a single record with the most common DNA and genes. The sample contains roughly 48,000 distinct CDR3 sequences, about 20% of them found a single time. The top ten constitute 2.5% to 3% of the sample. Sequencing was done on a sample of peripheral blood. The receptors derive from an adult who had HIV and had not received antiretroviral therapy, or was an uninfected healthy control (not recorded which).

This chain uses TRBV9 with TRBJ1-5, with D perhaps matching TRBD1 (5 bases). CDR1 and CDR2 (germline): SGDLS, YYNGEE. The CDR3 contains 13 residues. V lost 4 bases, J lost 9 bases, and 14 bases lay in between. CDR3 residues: CASSSPNGGPQHF. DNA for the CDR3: TGTGCCAGCAGCTCCCCAAATGGGGGGCCCCAGCATTTT.

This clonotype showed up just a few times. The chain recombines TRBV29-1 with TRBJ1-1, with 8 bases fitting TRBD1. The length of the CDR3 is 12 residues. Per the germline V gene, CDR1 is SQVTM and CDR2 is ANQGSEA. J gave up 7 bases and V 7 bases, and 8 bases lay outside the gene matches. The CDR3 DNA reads TGCAGCGGAGAGCAGGGGGCCGATGAAGCTTTCTTT. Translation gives CSGEQGADEAFF. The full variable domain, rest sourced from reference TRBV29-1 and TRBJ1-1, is SAVISQKPSRDICQRGTSLTIQCQVDSQVTMMFWYRQQPGQSLTLIATANQGSEATYESGFVIDKFPISRPNLTFSTLTVSNMSPEDSSIYLCSGEQGADEAFFGQGTRLTVV.

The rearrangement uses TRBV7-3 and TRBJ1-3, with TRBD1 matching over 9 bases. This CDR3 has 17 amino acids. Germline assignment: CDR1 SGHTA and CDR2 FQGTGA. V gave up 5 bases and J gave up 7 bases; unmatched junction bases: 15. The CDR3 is CASSRTPPGTGRNTIYF. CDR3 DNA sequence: TGTGCCAGCAGCCGAACTCCCCCCGGGACAGGGAGGAACACCATATATTTT.

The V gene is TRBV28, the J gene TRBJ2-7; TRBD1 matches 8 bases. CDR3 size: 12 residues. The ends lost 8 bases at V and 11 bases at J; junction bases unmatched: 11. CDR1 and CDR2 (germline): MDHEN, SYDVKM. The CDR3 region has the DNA TGTGCCAGCTCCGGGACAGGCAAGTTAAAGTACTTC. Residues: CASSGTGKLKYF.

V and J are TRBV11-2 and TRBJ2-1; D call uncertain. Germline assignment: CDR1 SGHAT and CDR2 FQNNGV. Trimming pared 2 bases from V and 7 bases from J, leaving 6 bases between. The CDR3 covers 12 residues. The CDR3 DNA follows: TGTGCCAGCAGCTTAATTACAAATGAGCAGTTCTTC. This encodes CASSLITNEQFF.

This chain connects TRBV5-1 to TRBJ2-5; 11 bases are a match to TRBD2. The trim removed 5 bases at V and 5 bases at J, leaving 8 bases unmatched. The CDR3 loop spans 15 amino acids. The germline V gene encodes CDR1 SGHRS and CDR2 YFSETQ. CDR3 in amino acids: CASSYLAGGGETQYF. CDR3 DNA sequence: TGCGCCAGCAGTTACCTAGCGGGAGGCGGTGAGACCCAGTACTTC.

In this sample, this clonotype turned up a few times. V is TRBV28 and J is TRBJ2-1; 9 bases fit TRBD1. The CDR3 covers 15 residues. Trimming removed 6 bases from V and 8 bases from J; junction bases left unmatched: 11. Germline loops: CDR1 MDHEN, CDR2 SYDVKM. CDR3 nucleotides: TGTGCCAGCAGCCGCGCCGGGACAGGGAGGGATGAGCAGTTCTTC. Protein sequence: CASSRAGTGRDEQFF.

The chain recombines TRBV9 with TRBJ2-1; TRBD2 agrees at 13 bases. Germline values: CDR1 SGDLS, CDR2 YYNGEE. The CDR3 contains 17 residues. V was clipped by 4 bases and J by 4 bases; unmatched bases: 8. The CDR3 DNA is TGTGCCAGCAGCTCGCGGACTAGCGGGGGCCCATACAATGAGCAGTTCTTC. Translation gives CASSSRTSGGPYNEQFF.

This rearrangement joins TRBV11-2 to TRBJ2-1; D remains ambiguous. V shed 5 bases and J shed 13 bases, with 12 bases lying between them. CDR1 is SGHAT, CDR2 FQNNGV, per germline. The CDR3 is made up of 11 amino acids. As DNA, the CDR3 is TGTGCCAGCAGCCCTAAGATGGACCAGTTCTTC. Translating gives CASSPKMDQFF.

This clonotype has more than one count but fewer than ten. The CDR3 reads CASSLVDNYGYTF. Here the CDR3 DNA reads TGCGCCAGCAGCTTGGTAGACAACTATGGCTACACCTTC. J is TRBJ1-2 and V is TRBV5-1; D not certain. Germline CDR1 SGHRS, CDR2 YFSETQ. The CDR3 loop spans 13 amino acids. V was cut by 0 bases and J by 2 bases, with 5 bases left in between.

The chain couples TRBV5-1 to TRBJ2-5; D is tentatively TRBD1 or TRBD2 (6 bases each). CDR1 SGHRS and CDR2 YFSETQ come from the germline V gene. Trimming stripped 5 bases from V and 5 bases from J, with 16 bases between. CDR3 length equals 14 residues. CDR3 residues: CASRLRGDLETQYF. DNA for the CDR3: TGCGCCAGCAGGTTGAGGGGGGACCTGGAGACCCAGTACTTC.

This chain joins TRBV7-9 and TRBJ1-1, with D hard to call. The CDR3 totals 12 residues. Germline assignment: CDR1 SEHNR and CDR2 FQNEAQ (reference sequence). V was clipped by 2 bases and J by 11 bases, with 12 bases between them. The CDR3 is CASSLSALGAFF. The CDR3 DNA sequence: TGTGCCAGCAGCTTATCCGCCCTGGGGGCTTTCTTT.

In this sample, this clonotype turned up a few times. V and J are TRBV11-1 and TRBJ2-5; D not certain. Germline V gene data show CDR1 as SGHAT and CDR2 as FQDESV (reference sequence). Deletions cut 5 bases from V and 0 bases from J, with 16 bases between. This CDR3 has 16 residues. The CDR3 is CASSLSGHADQETQYF. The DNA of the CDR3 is TGTGCCAGCAGCCTCTCTGGGCACGCGGACCAAGAGACCCAGTACTTC.

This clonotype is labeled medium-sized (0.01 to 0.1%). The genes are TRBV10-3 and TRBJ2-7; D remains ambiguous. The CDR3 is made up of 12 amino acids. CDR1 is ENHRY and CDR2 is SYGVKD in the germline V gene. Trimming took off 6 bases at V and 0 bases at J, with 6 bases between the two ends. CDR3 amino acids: CAISDNSYEQYF. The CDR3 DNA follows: TGTGCCATCAGCGACAACTCCTACGAGCAGTACTTC.

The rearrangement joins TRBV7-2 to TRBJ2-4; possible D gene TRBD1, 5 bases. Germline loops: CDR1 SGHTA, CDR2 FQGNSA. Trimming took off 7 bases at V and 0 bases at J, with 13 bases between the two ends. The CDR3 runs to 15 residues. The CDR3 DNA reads TGTGCCAGCAAAGAGTCAGGGTTAGCCAAAAACATTCAGTACTTC. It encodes CASKESGLAKNIQYF. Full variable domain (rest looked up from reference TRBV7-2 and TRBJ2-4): GAGVSQSPSNKVTEKGKDVELRCDPISGHTALYWYRQSLGQGLEFLIYFQGNSAPDKSGLPSDRFSAERTGGSVSTLTIQRTQQEDSAVYLCASKESGLAKNIQYFGAGTRLSVL.

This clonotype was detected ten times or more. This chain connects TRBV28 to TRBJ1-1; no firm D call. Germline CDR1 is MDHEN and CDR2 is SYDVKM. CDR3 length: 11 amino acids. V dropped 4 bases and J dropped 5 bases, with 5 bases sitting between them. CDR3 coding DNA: TGTGCCAGCAGTTGGCTAACTGAAGCTTTCTTT. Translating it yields CASSWLTEAFF.

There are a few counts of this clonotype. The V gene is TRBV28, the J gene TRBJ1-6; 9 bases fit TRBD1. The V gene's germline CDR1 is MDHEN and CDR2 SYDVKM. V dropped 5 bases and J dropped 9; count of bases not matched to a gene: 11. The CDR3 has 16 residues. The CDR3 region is CASSIPQGAVISPLHF. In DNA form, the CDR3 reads TGTGCCAGCAGTATCCCACAGGGGGCAGTGATTTCACCCCTCCACTTT.

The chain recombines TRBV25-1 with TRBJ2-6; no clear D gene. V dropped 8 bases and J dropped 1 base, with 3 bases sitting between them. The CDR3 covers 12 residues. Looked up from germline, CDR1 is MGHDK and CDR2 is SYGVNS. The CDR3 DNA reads TGTGCCAGCTGTTCTGGGGCCAACGTCCTGACTTTC. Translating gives CASCSGANVLTF.

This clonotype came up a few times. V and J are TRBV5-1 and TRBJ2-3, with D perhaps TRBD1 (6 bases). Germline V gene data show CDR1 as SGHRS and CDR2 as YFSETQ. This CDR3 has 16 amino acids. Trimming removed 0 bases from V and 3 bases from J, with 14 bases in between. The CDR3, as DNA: TGCGCCAGCAGCTTGGCCCTACAGGGTCGGACAGATACGCAGTATTTT. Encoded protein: CASSLALQGRTDTQYF.

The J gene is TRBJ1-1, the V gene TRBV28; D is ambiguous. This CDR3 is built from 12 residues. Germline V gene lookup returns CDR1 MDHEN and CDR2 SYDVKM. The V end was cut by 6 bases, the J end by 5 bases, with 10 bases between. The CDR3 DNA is TGTGCCAGCAGCCGTTCAGTGACTGAAGCTTTCTTT. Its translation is CASSRSVTEAFF.

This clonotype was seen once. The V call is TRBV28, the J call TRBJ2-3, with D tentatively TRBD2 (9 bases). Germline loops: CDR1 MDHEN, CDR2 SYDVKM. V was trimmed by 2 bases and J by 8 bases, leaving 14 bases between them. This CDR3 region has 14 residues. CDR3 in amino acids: CASSLLAGQVTQYF. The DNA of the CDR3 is TGTGCCAGCAGTTTACTAGCGGGACAGGTTACGCAGTATTTT.

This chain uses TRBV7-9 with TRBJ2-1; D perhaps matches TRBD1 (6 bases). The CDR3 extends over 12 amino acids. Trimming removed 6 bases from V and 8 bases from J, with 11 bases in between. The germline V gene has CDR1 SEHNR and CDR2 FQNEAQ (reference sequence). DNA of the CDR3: TGTGCCAGCAGTGATCACAGGGATGAGCAGTTCTTC. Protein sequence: CASSDHRDEQFF. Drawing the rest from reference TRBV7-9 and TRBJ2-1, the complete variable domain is DTGVSQNPRHKITKRGQNVTFRCDPISEHNRLYWYRQTLGQGPEFLTYFQNEAQLEKSRLLSDRFSAERPKGSFSTLEIQRTEQGDSAMYLCASSDHRDEQFFGPGTRLTVL.